This is a list of T cell receptor beta chains from one sample in a study of CD8 T cells in ankylosing spondylitis. TCRdb re-analysed the 5' RACE reads in MiXCR, keeping a single row per CDR3 protein. The sample lists about 840,000 distinct CDR3 sequences; roughly 12% were seen once. The sample comprised blood, either unsorted or a sorted T cell fraction (not recorded which). All receptors derive from a male donor with ankylosing spondylitis. Both conserved end residues are part of each CDR3. Fields, in order: clone size, J gene, V gene, D gene, CDR3 protein, CDR3 DNA. A D gene is named only where the DNA matches it firmly. Clone size is stated in some rows and not others, as once, few, many or a class when expanded.

-	TRBJ2-3	TRBV20-1	TRBD2	CSARESLAGAPRQYF	TGCAGTGCTAGAGAGTCCCTAGCGGGGGCCCCGCGACAGTATTTT
few	TRBJ2-7	TRBV6-5	-	CASSYGGTYEQYF	TGTGCCAGCAGTTACGGTGGTACCTACGAGCAGTACTTC
few	TRBJ2-7	TRBV7-2	TRBD2	CASSASSGVPYEQYF	TGTGCCAGCAGCGCCTCTAGCGGGGTCCCCTACGAGCAGTACTTC
few	TRBJ1-6	TRBV6-2/TRBV6-3	-	CASSSQDRSYSPLHF	TGTGCCAGCAGTTCCCAGGACAGATCCTATTCACCCCTCCACTTT
many	TRBJ2-3	TRBV5-1	TRBD2	CASSPGTSGVTDTQYF	TGCGCCAGCAGCCCGGGGACTAGCGGGGTCACAGATACGCAGTATTTT
many	TRBJ2-1	TRBV29-1	-	CSVGVVHNEQFF	TGCAGCGTCGGGGTCGTACACAATGAGCAGTTCTTC
few	TRBJ2-2	TRBV10-3	-	CAISGLGDTGELFF	TGTGCCATCAGTGGTCTAGGAGACACCGGGGAGCTGTTTTTT
few	TRBJ2-7	TRBV20-1	-	CSASQQSYEQYF	TGCAGTGCCTCCCAGCAGTCCTACGAGCAGTACTTC
-	TRBJ2-1	TRBV2	-	CASKRAASYNEQFF	TGTGCCAGCAAAAGGGCTGCCTCCTACAATGAGCAGTTCTTC
few	TRBJ2-1	TRBV20-1	TRBD2	CSAISGTQLYNEQFF	TGCAGTGCGATTAGCGGGACCCAGTTATACAATGAGCAGTTCTTC
few	TRBJ2-3	TRBV4-2	-	CASSQDGGPDTQYF	TGTGCCAGCAGCCAAGATGGGGGCCCAGATACGCAGTATTTT
-	TRBJ2-7	TRBV20-1	-	CSARPDHSYEQYF	TGCAGTGCTAGGCCGGACCACTCCTACGAGCAGTACTTC
few	TRBJ1-2	TRBV10-3	-	CAIRKTDDGYTF	TGTGCCATCAGGAAGACAGATGATGGCTACACCTTC
many	TRBJ2-7	TRBV12-3/TRBV12-4	TRBD2	CASSLGTSGYEQYF	TGCGCCAGCAGCTTGGGGACTAGCGGCTACGAGCAGTACTTC
-	TRBJ2-1	TRBV15	TRBD2	CATSSTPTGTSGRAVYNEQFF	TGTGCCACCAGCAGTACTCCAACCGGGACTAGCGGGAGGGCCGTTTACAATGAGCAGTTCTTC
-	TRBJ2-5	TRBV20-1	-	CSARSRTGRGQETQYF	TGCAGTGCTAGATCCCGGACAGGGAGGGGACAAGAGACCCAGTACTTC
-	TRBJ2-2	TRBV28	-	CASSLEPGGIDTGELFF	TGTGCCAGCAGTTTAGAGCCTGGGGGAATCGACACCGGGGAGCTGTTTTTT
-	TRBJ1-5	TRBV4-3	TRBD1	CASSQDFPRGHQPQHF	TGCGCCAGCAGCCAAGATTTCCCGAGGGGGCATCAGCCCCAGCATTTT
many	TRBJ2-7	TRBV20-1	-	CSARDPGRVSDEQYF	TGCAGTGCTAGAGATCCGGGCAGGGTGTCCGACGAGCAGTACTTC
few	TRBJ2-3	TRBV29-1	TRBD2	CSVEDVLSGRAPDTQYF	TGCAGCGTTGAAGATGTCCTTAGCGGGAGGGCCCCAGATACGCAGTATTTT
-	TRBJ2-1	TRBV5-1	TRBD2	CASSLELAGSGEQFF	TGCGCCAGCAGCTTGGAACTAGCGGGGAGCGGTGAGCAGTTCTTC
few	TRBJ2-5	TRBV6-2/TRBV6-3	TRBD2	CASILAGGETQYF	TGTGCCAGCATACTAGCGGGAGGAGAGACCCAGTACTTC
-	TRBJ2-5	TRBV12-3/TRBV12-4	TRBD2	CASSTPSGRAYGTQYF	TGTGCCAGCAGCACCCCTAGCGGGAGGGCATATGGGACCCAGTACTTC
many	TRBJ2-1	TRBV29-1	-	CSPMFGYNEQFF	TGCAGCCCCATGTTCGGGTACAATGAGCAGTTCTTC
many	TRBJ2-7	TRBV29-1	TRBD1	CSVMDRAPWEQYF	TGCAGCGTCATGGACAGGGCCCCGTGGGAGCAGTACTTC
many	TRBJ2-7	TRBV29-1	TRBD1	CSVNRGLDEQYF	TGCAGCGTGAACAGGGGGCTCGACGAGCAGTACTTC